This T cell receptor beta chain was captured in a study of post-analysis software for immune sequencing data. Study-wide results and caveats: Normalized Chao1 diversity was significantly reduced in patients versus controls.

Unique-molecular-identifier-tagged TCR beta cDNA libraries were used. One entry per CDR3 protein results from TCRdb running MiXCR on the PCR reads. Of around 150,000 distinct CDR3 sequences listed, roughly 35% are singletons. A remark on this clonotype: Its antigen remains unknown.

Sequencing used blood, obtained after autologous hematopoietic stem cell transplantation. This sequence was found in a girl aged 10 to 17 with multiple sclerosis.

The CDR3, as DNA: TGTGCCAGCCGCGGGCTAGAGGGCACTGAAGCTTTCTTT. It specifies CASRGLEGTEAFF. The chain combines TRBV28 with TRBJ1-1; D unclear. The CDR3 runs 13 residues. Germline V gives CDR1 MDHEN, CDR2 SYDVKM. The V and J ends lost 8 bases and 4 bases respectively, with 14 bases between them.